The 27 T cell receptor beta chains below were found in one sample sequenced in a study of OX40 agonist ivuxolimab in advanced cancers. Clones were read by immunoSEQ multiplex PCR, and TCRdb kept only the in-frame ones, dropping some. The table includes under 60,000 clones, about 82% detected once. The input for sequencing was CD4+ or CD8+ T cells sorted from blood, taken in a trial of the OX40 agonist ivuxolimab. These receptors were collected from an adult with an advanced solid tumor such as melanoma, head and neck, liver or kidney cancer.

The chain couples TRBV5-3 to TRBJ1-1; no clear D. TRBV5-3 is marked as an open reading frame, function uncertain. CDR3 length: 13 residues. V gave up 9 bases and J gave up 1 base, with 13 bases separating them. The chain's CDR3 is CANPLGWNTEAFF. The DNA for the CDR3 is TGTGCCAACCCACTGGGGTGGAACACTGAAGCTTTCTTT.

The rearrangement joins TRBV29-1 to TRBJ2-2, with 13 bases matching TRBD2. V dropped 3 bases and J dropped 3; count of bases not matched to a gene: 1. The CDR3 is made up of 15 amino acids. Per the germline V gene, CDR1 is SQVTM and CDR2 is ANQGSEA. The CDR3 region is CSVEGTSGDTGELFF. In nucleotides, the CDR3 is TGCAGCGTTGAGGGGACTAGCGGGGACACCGGGGAGCTGTTTTTT.

The sample holds a few counts of this clone. The chain combines TRBV4-2 with TRBJ2-4, with TRBD2 matching over 8 bases. J gave up 8 bases and V 1 base, and 4 bases lay outside the gene matches. Germline lookup yields CDR1 LGHNA and CDR2 YNFKEQ. The CDR3 loop spans 14 amino acids. The CDR3 nucleotides are TGTGCCAGCAGCCAAGCTCTCGGGAGGGACATTCAGTACTTC. Translated, it gives CASSQALGRDIQYF.

The chain links TRBV9 to TRBJ1-4, with D uncertain. The CDR3 totals 14 residues. Trimming took 0 bases from V and 2 from J, leaving 5 bases between them. Germline V CDR1 and CDR2: SGDLS, YYNGEE. CDR3 nucleotides: TGTGCCAGCAGCGTAGGGTGGACTAATGAAAAACTGTTTTTT. This gives the protein CASSVGWTNEKLFF. The full variable domain, its missing parts supplied by reference TRBV9 and TRBJ1-4, is DSGVTQTPKHLITATGQRVTLRCSPRSGDLSVYWYQQSLDQGLQFLIQYYNGEERAKGNILERFSAQQFPDLHSELNLSSLELGDSALYFCASSVGWTNEKLFFGSGTQLSVL.

The V and J genes are TRBV5-4 and TRBJ2-3; the D gene is possibly TRBD2 (6 bases). V was shortened by 7 bases and J by 0 bases, with 15 bases between the two germline ends. Per the germline V gene, CDR1 is SGHNT and CDR2 is YYREEE (reference sequence). This CDR3 has 15 amino acids. In DNA, the CDR3 is TGTGCCAGCGGCCGCGGGGCGGCTAGCACAGATACGCAGTATTTT. This sequence encodes CASGRGAASTDTQYF.

The V call is TRBV9, the J call TRBJ2-3; the D gene is possibly TRBD1 (6 bases). The germline CDR1 and CDR2 sequences are SGDLS and YYNGEE. The CDR3 is 15 amino acids. Trimming pared 4 bases from V and 2 bases from J, leaving 14 bases between. CDR3 nucleotide sequence: TGTGCCAGCAGCCCGGGGCACAGGGACACAGATACGCAGTATTTT. Translated: CASSPGHRDTDTQYF.

V gene TRBV28 combines with J gene TRBJ2-1, with a tentative D call TRBD2 (6 bases). Trimming removed 5 bases at V and 5 bases at J, with 13 bases between. CDR1 MDHEN and CDR2 SYDVKM come from the germline V gene. This CDR3 contains 14 residues. CDR3 nucleotides: TGTGCCAGCAGTACCCGGAAGCGGGACAATGAGCAGTTCTTC. As protein: CASSTRKRDNEQFF.

The V call is TRBV11-2, the J call TRBJ1-1, with TRBD1 as a possible D gene (5 bases). V was trimmed by 5 bases and J by 1 base, leaving 14 bases between them. In germline, CDR1 is SGHAT, CDR2 FQNNGV. The CDR3 totals 15 residues. CDR3 bases: TGTGCCAGCAGCCAGCAGGGACGGCAGAACACTGAAGCTTTCTTT. Residues: CASSQQGRQNTEAFF.

As DNA, the CDR3 is TGTGCCAGCAGACTAACGGGACAGGGTGTATCGCAGTATTTT. Amino acids: CASRLTGQGVSQYF. This chain joins TRBV6-5 and TRBJ2-3; TRBD1 aligns across 9 bases. Trimming at V came to 6 bases and at J to 10 bases, leaving 11 bases not matched to a gene. There are 14 residues in the CDR3. Germline lookup yields CDR1 MNHEY and CDR2 SVGAGI.

The V gene is TRBV18, the J gene TRBJ2-3; D may be TRBD1 (7 bases). The V end was cut by 3 bases, the J end by 5 bases, with 15 bases between. In germline, CDR1 is KGHSH, CDR2 LQKENI. The CDR3 runs 15 residues. CDR3 residues: CASSPSTGRGDTQYF. CDR3 sequence (DNA): TGTGCCAGCTCACCTTCGACAGGGCGGGGAGATACGCAGTATTTT.

This chain links TRBV5-4 with TRBJ1-6; TRBD1 matches 7 bases. J gave up 7 bases and V 0 bases, and 4 bases lay outside the gene matches. Germline CDR1 is SGHNT and CDR2 is YYREEE (reference sequence). The CDR3 is 15 residues long. For the CDR3, the DNA is TGTGCCAGCAGCTTGGACAGGGGCGGGAATTCACCCCTCCACTTT. The encoded protein is CASSLDRGGNSPLHF.

V usage is TRBV7-3 and J usage is TRBJ1-1; D is ambiguous. The CDR3 extends over 13 amino acids. CDR1 SGHTA and CDR2 FQGTGA come from the germline V gene. Trimming removed 2 bases at V and 6 bases at J, with 10 bases between. CDR3 nucleotide sequence: TGTGCCAGCAGCTTAGGAGTAAGCGCTGAAGCTTTCTTT. Protein: CASSLGVSAEAFF.

CDR3 in DNA: TGTGCCAGCAAACCTAACAGGGGTTCTAGGGAGCAGTTCTTC. This codes for CASKPNRGSREQFF. The V gene is TRBV7-2, the J gene TRBJ2-1; 7 nucleotides align to TRBD1. Unmatched junction bases numbered 13, after V lost 7 bases and J lost 10 bases. The CDR3 consists of 14 residues. Per germline, CDR1 SGHTA and CDR2 FQGNSA.

The V and J genes are TRBV30 and TRBJ1-1, with 7 nucleotides matching TRBD1. CDR3 length: 14 amino acids. V gave up 3 bases and J gave up 4 bases; unmatched junction bases: 8. CDR1 and CDR2 from the germline V gene are GTSNPN and SVGIG (reference sequence). CDR3 region: CAWRDGTAGTEAFF. The CDR3 bases are TGTGCCTGGAGAGACGGGACAGCGGGCACTGAAGCTTTCTTT.

This chain links TRBV7-2 with TRBJ2-2; a weak D match, TRBD1 (5 bases). V was trimmed by 5 bases and J by 8 bases, leaving 15 bases between them. From germline, CDR1 is SGHTA and CDR2 FQGNSA. CDR3 length: 14 residues. The CDR3 DNA is TGTGCCAGCAGCGGAGACAGTGTCTCTGGGGAGCTGTTTTTT. This codes for CASSGDSVSGELFF.

This clone was seen a single time. The CDR3 DNA reads as TGTGCCAGCGCCCTGGACAGGGGTAATACTGAAGCTTTCTTT. Translation: CASALDRGNTEAFF. The V gene is TRBV5-4, the J gene TRBJ1-1, with 9 bases aligning to TRBD1. The CDR3 totals 14 residues. Germline CDR1 SGHNT, CDR2 YYREEE (reference sequence). Trimming removed 7 bases from V and 5 bases from J; junction bases left unmatched: 9.

The chain is built from TRBV11-1 and TRBJ1-5, with 8 bases that match TRBD1. Per germline, CDR1 SGHAT and CDR2 FQDESV (reference sequence). This CDR3 region has 13 residues. J lost 5 bases, V lost 5 bases, and 2 bases had no gene match. The CDR3 spells CASSPDRDQPQHF. The DNA for the CDR3 is TGTGCCAGCAGCCCGGACAGGGATCAGCCCCAGCATTTT.

The CDR3 DNA sequence: TGTGCCAGCAGCCCTGTCGCAGGGGCTCAAGAGACCCAGTACTTC. It is translated as CASSPVAGAQETQYF. This chain connects TRBV14 to TRBJ2-5, with D maybe TRBD1 (6 bases). Trimming stripped 4 bases from V and 2 bases from J, with 14 bases between. Germline-derived CDR1 and CDR2 are SGHDN and FVKESK. The CDR3 totals 15 residues.

The rearrangement uses TRBV5-1 and TRBJ1-5; 7 nucleotides align to TRBD1. The CDR3 runs 14 residues. Germline CDR1 and CDR2: SGHRS and YFSETQ. After removal of 3 bases from V and 1 base from J, the junction contained 1 base not matched to a gene. CDR3 sequence reads: CASSSTGSNQPQHF. CDR3 nucleotides: TGCGCCAGCAGCTCGACAGGGAGCAATCAGCCCCAGCATTTT.

The V gene is TRBV5-1, the J gene TRBJ2-7; 7 nucleotides match TRBD1. There are 16 residues in the CDR3. Germline loops: CDR1 SGHRS, CDR2 YFSETQ. With V trimmed by 5 bases and J by 3 bases, 14 bases remained unmatched. Written as DNA, the CDR3 is TGCGCCAGCAGTCCCGGGACAGATAATTACTACTACGAGCAGTACTTC. Translated, it gives CASSPGTDNYYYEQYF.

This clone turned up a few times. The chain employs TRBV19 and TRBJ1-1, with D perhaps TRBD1 (5 bases). Trimming shortened V by 10 bases and J by 5 bases, and 17 bases separated the two germline ends. In germline, CDR1 is LNHDA, CDR2 SQIVND (reference sequence). The CDR3 spans 13 residues. The CDR3 DNA reads TGTGCCACTGCCCGGGGCCGGGAAACTGAAGCTTTCTTT. Translating it yields CATARGRETEAFF.

The chain combines TRBV18 with TRBJ2-1; the match to TRBD2 covers 8 bases. V gave up 1 base and J gave up 3 bases; unmatched junction bases: 2. The CDR3 extends over 15 amino acids. Germline CDR1 KGHSH, CDR2 LQKENI. This CDR3 reads CASSPLAGYYNEQFF. The CDR3, as DNA: TGTGCCAGCTCACCACTAGCGGGATACTACAATGAGCAGTTCTTC.

This clone is classed as medium-sized. This chain connects TRBV29-1 to TRBJ1-6, with D uncertain. The V and J ends lost 5 bases and 10 bases respectively, with 18 bases between them. The CDR3 is 14 amino acids. Germline CDR1 and CDR2: SQVTM and ANQGSEA. CDR3 DNA sequence: TGCAGCGTTTCGCACGGAGGTGGGCTGTCACCCCTCCACTTT. Its translation is CSVSHGGGLSPLHF.

The chain links TRBV29-1 to TRBJ2-5; 10 nucleotides agree with TRBD2. This CDR3 contains 15 residues. Germline V CDR1 and CDR2: SQVTM, ANQGSEA. Unmatched junction bases numbered 12, after V lost 6 bases and J lost 5 bases. The CDR3 reads CSVTRLAGVGETQYF. CDR3 coding DNA: TGCAGCGTGACCCGGCTAGCGGGGGTAGGGGAGACCCAGTACTTC.

The chain links TRBV30 to TRBJ2-5; D is possibly TRBD1 or TRBD2 (5 bases each). Germline CDR1 is GTSNPN and CDR2 is SVGIG (reference sequence). The CDR3 runs 14 residues. With 2 bases removed from V and 5 bases from J, the gap between germline ends came to 15 bases. CDR3 in DNA: TGTGCCTGGAGTCGGGGACCGGGCGTTGAGACCCAGTACTTC. Its translation is CAWSRGPGVETQYF.

The chain joins TRBV5-1 to TRBJ2-2, with TRBD2 as a possible D gene (5 bases). Trimming removed 0 bases at V and 4 bases at J, with 10 bases between. The CDR3 totals 15 residues. CDR1 and CDR2 from the germline V gene are SGHRS and YFSETQ. This chain's CDR3 is CASSLDGGSTGELFF. In nucleotides, the CDR3 is TGCGCCAGCAGCTTGGATGGAGGCAGCACCGGGGAGCTGTTTTTT.

This clone was found a few times. The chain combines TRBV7-2 with TRBJ2-3; 7 bases are shared with TRBD2. Per germline, CDR1 SGHTA and CDR2 FQGNSA. This CDR3 has 15 amino acids. J gave up 5 bases and V 5 bases, and 10 bases lay outside the gene matches. In DNA form, the CDR3 reads TGTGCCAGCAGCCCCCCGGGCGGGGGAATAGATACGCAGTATTTT. Translating gives CASSPPGGGIDTQYF.